The T cell receptor (beta chain) under discussion was sequenced for a study of T cells after yellow fever vaccination. Overall study results and limits: The CD4 and CD8 compartments had a small share of their clonotypes in common.

Germline lookup yields CDR1 SNHLY and CDR2 FYNNEI. The CDR3 contains 14 residues. V lost 7 bases, J lost 0 bases, and 10 bases lay in between. TCR cDNA was made by 5'RACE template switching, adding a universal primer site and UMIs. One entry per CDR3 protein, called by TCRdb with MiXCR from the 5' RACE reads. The data hold about 320,000 distinct CDR3 sequences, with around 4.4% observed a single time. Concerning this clonotype itself: Its target is unknown.

The chain uses TRBV2 and TRBJ2-4; no firm D call. The sample was PBMCs, taken 15 days after the yellow fever booster vaccination. The sequence was obtained from a man between 18 and 35 years old who received the YFV17D yellow fever vaccine. The CDR3 is CASIGLRAKNIQYF. In DNA, the CDR3 is TGTGCCAGCATAGGGCTGAGAGCCAAAAACATTCAGTACTTC.